The 27 T cell receptor beta chains reported below all come from one sample, sequenced in a study of blood T cells in healthy people across ages. The use of a sample-barcoded 5' primer and a J-beta primer mix characterized a second PCR of roughly 6 to 11 cycles. TCRdb fed the 5' RACE reads into MiXCR, producing one record per CDR3 protein. Counted here are 650,000 to 900,000 distinct CDR3 sequences, approximately 67% occurring once; the ten biggest clones make up roughly a quarter. Material: blood. The receptor source for this set is a man aged 30 to 39 in good health.

Worth noting for this clonotype: One junction end does not reproduce the germline sequence, and a read error may be involved. The chain is built from TRBV10-3 and TRBJ2-5, with D maybe TRBD1 (5 bases). There are 15 residues in the CDR3. The germline gives CDR1 ENHRY, CDR2 SYGVKD. CDR3 sequence reads: CAISESTTGQGTQYF. Here the CDR3 DNA reads TGTGCCATCAGTGAGTCGACAACAGGCCAAGGGACCCAGTACTTC.

The chain combines TRBV2 with TRBJ2-3; D gene ambiguous. Between the trimmed V and J ends, which lost 7 bases and 2 bases, there was a span of 19 bases. This CDR3 comprises 16 residues. Germline values: CDR1 SNHLY, CDR2 FYNNEI. The CDR3 DNA sequence: TGTGCCAGCAACGGAATTAGGTCGACATACACAGATACGCAGTATTTT. Translating gives CASNGIRSTYTDTQYF.

This chain's CDR3 is CASSPGDHLYEQYF. The CDR3 DNA follows: TGCGCCAGCAGCCCGGGGGACCACCTCTACGAGCAGTACTTC. The chain is built from TRBV5-1 and TRBJ2-7, with a tentative D call TRBD2 (6 bases). The length of the CDR3 is 14 residues. The ends were cut back, 4 bases at V and 3 bases at J, with 14 bases in the middle. Germline V gene lookup returns CDR1 SGHRS and CDR2 YFSETQ.

V usage is TRBV20-1 and J usage is TRBJ2-5; D remains ambiguous. The DNA end is more similar to TRBJ2-7, so the J call may be wrong. This CDR3 spans 13 amino acids. The germline CDR1 and CDR2 sequences are DFQATT and SNEGSKA (reference sequence). DNA for the CDR3: TGCAGTGCTAGAGATGGGCAGACCTCCGAGCAGTACTTC. Translated: CSARDGQTSEQYF.

This chain connects TRBV30 to TRBJ2-5, with a possible D match to TRBD2 (6 bases). With the DNA end fitting TRBJ2-7 better, the J assignment may be wrong. CDR1 and CDR2 (germline): GTSNPN, SVGIG (reference sequence). The CDR3 consists of 12 residues. The CDR3 spells CAWDGGGYEQYF. The CDR3 DNA follows: TGTGCCTGGGACGGAGGAGGGTACGAGCAGTACTTC.

This rearrangement joins TRBV7-2 to TRBJ2-7; the match to TRBD1 covers 8 bases. There are 13 residues in the CDR3. CDR1 and CDR2 from the germline V gene are SGHTA and FQGNSA. V was pared by 7 bases and J by 7 bases, with 9 bases of the junction left unmatched. DNA of the CDR3: TGTGCCAGCAACCCGACAGGGGAAGGGGAGCAGTACTTC. The encoded protein is CASNPTGEGEQYF.

This clonotype was seen more than once but under ten times. This sequence joins TRBV4-1 and TRBJ2-5; D possibly corresponds to TRBD2 (6 bases). CDR1 MGHRA and CDR2 YSYEKL come from the germline V gene. The CDR3 spans 15 residues. The V gene lost 4 bases and the J gene lost 1 base, with 13 bases spanning the gap. CDR3 region: CASSPGGTTQETQYF. The DNA for the CDR3 is TGCGCCAGCAGCCCCGGCGGGACCACCCAAGAGACCCAGTACTTC.

This clonotype was recorded a few times. This chain uses TRBV10-3 with TRBJ2-3; the D gene is possibly TRBD2 (6 bases). The CDR3 extends over 14 amino acids. Germline V lookup: CDR1 ENHRY, CDR2 SYGVKD. V was clipped by 8 bases and J by 0 bases, with 12 bases between them. The CDR3 loop reads CAIDAGTSTDTQYF. The CDR3, as DNA: TGTGCCATCGATGCGGGAACTAGCACAGATACGCAGTATTTT.

This sequence joins TRBV6-5 and TRBJ1-6; the D is unclear. The CDR3 contains 17 residues. The V end lost 2 bases, the J end lost 3 bases, and 14 bases lay between the germline ends. Germline V gives CDR1 MNHEY, CDR2 SVGAGI. DNA of the CDR3: TGTGCCAGCAGTTACGACCCAGTCCGGGACTATAATTCACCCCTCCACTTT. Translation: CASSYDPVRDYNSPLHF.

V gene TRBV12-3 or TRBV12-4 combines with J gene TRBJ2-3; D possibly corresponds to TRBD2 (7 bases). Trimming took off 5 bases at V and 1 base at J, with 19 bases between the two ends. This CDR3 is 17 amino acids long. CDR3 nucleotides: TGTGCCAGCAGTAGGACTTTGGGGGGGCAAGGCACAGATACGCAGTATTTT. It encodes CASSRTLGGQGTDTQYF.

The chain recombines TRBV7-2 with TRBJ2-5, with 8 bases fitting TRBD1. The better agreement between TRBJ2-7 and the DNA end casts doubt on the J call. Germline loops: CDR1 SGHTA, CDR2 FQGNSA. The CDR3 is 15 amino acids. Here the CDR3 reads CASSLTGGYAYEQYF. The CDR3 DNA is TGTGCCAGCAGCCTAACAGGGGGTTACGCCTACGAGCAGTACTTC.

The rearrangement links TRBV11-1 to TRBJ2-3, with TRBD1 matching 8 bases. The CDR3 extends over 15 amino acids. From germline, CDR1 is SGHAT and CDR2 FQDESV (reference sequence). V shed 6 bases and J 4 bases; nucleotides not matched to a gene: 9. The CDR3 nucleotides are TGTGCCAGCAGGCTCGGGGACAGGAGATCAGATACGCAGTATTTT. Encoded protein: CASRLGDRRSDTQYF.

Ten or more counts support this clonotype. J is TRBJ2-5 and V is TRBV7-2; D remains unclear. CDR3 length equals 13 residues. V dropped 5 bases and J dropped 5 bases, with 12 bases sitting between them. Per germline, CDR1 SGHTA and CDR2 FQGNSA. The CDR3: CASSPPSQETQYF. The CDR3 nucleotides are TGTGCCAGCAGCCCCCCTAGTCAGGAGACCCAGTACTTC.

The rearrangement uses TRBV29-1 and TRBJ2-7; 10 nucleotides align to TRBD1. The CDR3 has 13 amino acids. V lost 5 bases to trimming and J lost 3 bases; unmatched junction nucleotides: 4. CDR1 is SQVTM, CDR2 ANQGSEA, per germline. The CDR3 region is CSVTGQGYYEQYF. The CDR3, as DNA: TGCAGCGTTACGGGACAGGGGTACTACGAGCAGTACTTC.

The V call is TRBV28, the J call TRBJ2-5, with 12 bases identical to TRBD2. The germline V gene encodes CDR1 MDHEN and CDR2 SYDVKM. This CDR3 comprises 15 residues. J gave up 5 bases and V 6 bases, and 7 bases lay outside the gene matches. CDR3 sequence reads: CASREGLAGGETQYF. CDR3 bases: TGTGCCAGCAGGGAGGGACTAGCGGGTGGGGAGACCCAGTACTTC. Looking up the rest from reference TRBV28 and TRBJ2-5 gives the full variable domain: DVKVTQSSRYLVKRTGEKVFLECVQDMDHENMFWYRQDPGLGLRLIYFSYDVKMKEKGDIPEGYSVSREKKERFSLILESASTNQTSMYLCASREGLAGGETQYFGPGTRLLVL.

The chain joins TRBV6-1 to TRBJ1-1; a possible D gene is TRBD1 (6 bases). This CDR3 has 16 residues. Germline V gene data show CDR1 as MNHNS and CDR2 as SASEGT. V was shortened by 8 bases and J by 4 bases, with 23 bases between the two germline ends. CDR3 region: CASPKGQGPIGTEAFF. The CDR3, as DNA: TGTGCCAGCCCGAAGGGGCAGGGGCCAATCGGCACTGAAGCTTTCTTT.

This clonotype has just a few counts. The rearrangement uses TRBV5-1 and TRBJ2-1; D is ambiguous. This CDR3 spans 15 amino acids. CDR1 is SGHRS and CDR2 is YFSETQ in the germline V gene. Deletions cut 4 bases from V and 3 bases from J, with 14 bases between. The CDR3 DNA reads TGCGCCAGCAGCCCGAGTCCGTCTTACTACAATGAGCAGTTCTTC. Its translation: CASSPSPSYYNEQFF.

This clonotype appeared once. The chain links TRBV15 to TRBJ2-3, with D possibly TRBD1 on 5 matching bases. From germline, CDR1 is LNHNV and CDR2 YYDKDF (reference sequence). CDR3 length: 15 residues. Between the trimmed V and J ends, which lost 0 bases and 2 bases, there was a span of 9 bases. The CDR3 reads CATSRDRDFTDTQYF. As DNA, the CDR3 is TGTGCCACCAGCAGAGACAGGGATTTCACAGATACGCAGTATTTT.

This clonotype was counted a few times. The CDR3 protein is CASSQVSSPYEQYF. In nucleotides, the CDR3 is TGCGCCAGCAGCCAAGTAAGCTCACCCTACGAGCAGTACTTC. This sequence joins TRBV4-3 and TRBJ2-7, with unresolved D. Trimming left V 1 base short and J 2 bases short, with 9 bases between. Germline loops: CDR1 LGHNA, CDR2 YSLEER. The CDR3 is 14 residues long.

The chain is built from TRBV20-1 and TRBJ2-3, with 10 bases aligning to TRBD1. The CDR3 loop spans 15 amino acids. J lost 1 base, V lost 8 bases, and 9 bases had no gene match. Per germline, CDR1 DFQATT and CDR2 SNEGSKA (reference sequence). Here the CDR3 reads CSSGSGTGGTDTQYF. CDR3 coding DNA: TGCAGTTCTGGCTCCGGGACAGGGGGCACAGATACGCAGTATTTT.

This clonotype was found a few times. This sequence joins TRBV12-3 or TRBV12-4 and TRBJ2-1; D remains unclear. Trimming pared 7 bases from V and 4 bases from J, leaving 5 bases between. The CDR3 extends over 11 amino acids. CDR3 nucleotides: TGTGCCAGCACCGGGTACAATGAGCAGTTCTTC. Its translation: CASTGYNEQFF.

This chain uses TRBV7-2 with TRBJ2-1; D unclear. V shed 4 bases and J shed 5 bases, with 12 bases lying between them. The CDR3 is made up of 14 amino acids. Germline values: CDR1 SGHTA, CDR2 FQGNSA. In nucleotides, the CDR3 is TGTGCCAGCAGCTCCGTTCGCCCTAACAATGAGCAGTTCTTC. It encodes CASSSVRPNNEQFF.

This chain connects TRBV13 to TRBJ2-5; 7 nucleotides agree with TRBD2. With 3 bases clipped from V and 5 bases from J, the junction kept 9 bases outside the gene matches. In germline, CDR1 is PRHDT, CDR2 FYEKMQ (reference sequence). The CDR3 totals 15 residues. The CDR3 here is CASSLWQGGTETQYF. Written as DNA, the CDR3 is TGTGCCAGCAGCTTGTGGCAGGGAGGGACGGAGACCCAGTACTTC. The full variable domain, completed using reference TRBV13 and TRBJ2-5, is AAGVIQSPRHLIKEKRETATLKCYPIPRHDTVYWYQQGPGQDPQFLISFYEKMQSDKGSIPDRFSAQQFSDYHSELNMSSLELGDSALYFCASSLWQGGTETQYFGPGTRLLVL.

The rearrangement joins TRBV4-2 to TRBJ2-1; D ambiguous. The CDR3 consists of 15 residues. V lost 0 bases to trimming and J lost 5 bases, with 11 bases between them. From germline, CDR1 is LGHNA and CDR2 YNFKEQ. CDR3 DNA sequence: TGTGCCAGCAGCCAAGATTGGCAGCCGAACAATGAGCAGTTCTTC. As protein: CASSQDWQPNNEQFF.

The CDR3 here is CSAYERGNVGNEQFF. Here the CDR3 DNA reads TGCAGTGCTTACGAGAGGGGGAACGTCGGCAATGAGCAGTTCTTC. This chain connects TRBV20-1 to TRBJ2-1, with D possibly TRBD1 on 6 matching bases. The CDR3 totals 15 residues. Germline CDR1 reads DFQATT; CDR2 reads SNEGSKA (reference sequence). Trimming shortened V by 5 bases and J by 6 bases, and 20 bases separated the two germline ends.

V usage is TRBV7-2 and J usage is TRBJ2-1, with 8 bases fitting TRBD2. The CDR3 totals 15 residues. Per the germline V gene, CDR1 is SGHTA and CDR2 is FQGNSA. V shed 6 bases and J 8 bases; nucleotides not matched to a gene: 12. The CDR3 is CASSPRGGQLYEQFF. The DNA of the CDR3 is TGTGCCAGCAGTCCTCGGGGGGGCCAACTCTATGAGCAGTTCTTC.

This clonotype was counted a few times. The chain couples TRBV12-3 or TRBV12-4 to TRBJ2-3; D not certain. The CDR3 covers 15 residues. V lost 1 base, J lost 6 bases, and 14 bases lay in between. Written as DNA, the CDR3 is TGTGCCAGCAGTTTAGGCAGGAATCATGGGGATACGCAGTATTTT. Translation gives CASSLGRNHGDTQYF.